These T cell receptor beta chains were read from a single sample in a study of blood T cell repertoires in COVID-19. The method was immunoSEQ multiplex PCR; TCRdb's version includes in-frame clones alone and lacks a portion of them. The sample includes around 200,000 clones, approximately 90% of them seen just once. Material for sequencing was peripheral blood. The receptors were gathered from a man between 25 and 39 years old with acute or convalescent COVID-19. Each CDR3 is given with its conserved first and last residue. The order of the fields is J gene, clone size, D gene, V gene, CDR3 DNA, CDR3 protein. D genes are given only for firm matches. Clone size appears in some rows only: once, few, many, or a class for an expanded clone.

>TRBJ2-7|-|TRBD2|TRBV7-2
TGTGCCAGCAGCTTAGCGAAGGGACTAGCGGGCTTCTCCTACGAGCAGTACTTC
CASSLAKGLAGFSYEQYF
>TRBJ2-7|-|-|TRBV2
TGTGCCAGCAGGGTACTCCCCTACGAGCAGTACTTC
CASRVLPYEQYF
>TRBJ2-3|-|TRBD2|TRBV7-7
TGTGCTAGCAGCTTAAGCGGGGGGGGAGATACGCAGTATTTT
CASSLSGGGDTQYF
>TRBJ2-1|-|TRBD2|TRBV25-1
TGTGCCAGCAGTTCGGTCAGCGGGGGCCCCTACAATGAGCAGTTCTTC
CASSSVSGGPYNEQFF
>TRBJ2-3|-|-|TRBV7-3
TGTGCCAGCAGGCCTTACGGACAATCAGATACGCAGTATTTT
CASRPYGQSDTQYF
>TRBJ1-1|-|TRBD1|TRBV28
TGTGCCAGCATTGAGGCCAGGGGGTACACTGAAGCTTTCTTT
CASIEARGYTEAFF
>TRBJ1-6|-|-|TRBV6-5
TGTGCCAGCAGATCTACGCCTCTTTCACCCCTCCACTTT
CASRSTPLSPLHF
>TRBJ1-1|-|-|TRBV9
TGTGCCAGCAGCGTCCAGGGATGGGCCACTGAAGCTTTCTTT
CASSVQGWATEAFF
>TRBJ2-7|few|-|TRBV6-6
TGTGCCAGCAGTTACGTGGGACTCACCCACGAGCAGTACTTC
CASSYVGLTHEQYF
>TRBJ2-1|-|TRBD2|TRBV19
TGTGCCAGTAGTATACTGTCACGGGAGGGGAGTGAGCAGTTCTTC
CASSILSREGSEQFF
>TRBJ2-3|-|-|TRBV18
TGTGCCAGCTCACCGGAGGACCCGCAGTATTTT
CASSPEDPQYF
>TRBJ2-1|-|TRBD2|TRBV5-6
TGTGCCAGCTCTAGCGGGAGACCTAGAAATGAGCAGTTCTTC
CASSSGRPRNEQFF
>TRBJ1-5|-|-|TRBV30
TGTGCCTGGAGTGAAGTCCCTCTGGGGCGGCCCCAGCATTTT
CAWSEVPLGRPQHF
>TRBJ1-2|-|TRBD1|TRBV5-1
TGCGCCAGCGGCGAGACAGGGACTAACTATGGCTACACCTTC
CASGETGTNYGYTF
>TRBJ2-2|-|-|TRBV10-3
TGTGCCATCAGTGAGGAGACAGGCACCGGGGAGCTGTTTTTT
CAISEETGTGELFF
>TRBJ2-1|-|TRBD2|TRBV27
TGTGCCACCGGCCCAGGTAGCGGGAGAATCTATGAGCAGTTCTTC
CATGPGSGRIYEQFF
>TRBJ2-7|-|-|TRBV4-1
TGCGCCAGCAGCCAAGATCGGGGGTCCTACGAGCAGTACTTC
CASSQDRGSYEQYF
>TRBJ1-2|-|TRBD1|TRBV5-1
TGCGCCAGCAGCTCAGGGGGCCGGGGCTACACCTTC
CASSSGGRGYTF
>TRBJ2-1|once|TRBD2|TRBV19
TGTGCCAGTAGTCCCCTAGCGGGAGGCAATGAGCAGTTCTTC
CASSPLAGGNEQFF
>TRBJ2-6|-|-|TRBV19
TGTGCCAGTACCCCAACGTCCCGGGTGTGGGGGGCCAACGTCCTGACTTTC
CASTPTSRVWGANVLTF
>TRBJ2-7|-|-|TRBV29-1
TGCAGCGTAGCAGGTTCCGAGCAGTACTTC
CSVAGSEQYF
>TRBJ1-4|-|-|TRBV4-1
TGCGCCAGCAGCCACTTTGAAAAACTGTTTTTT
CASSHFEKLFF